The rows below give T cell receptor beta chains drawn from one sample of a study of radiotherapy plus CTLA-4 blockade in lung cancer. Some clones are missing from TCRdb's copy, which holds only in-frame ones; the method was immunoSEQ multiplex PCR. Among tens of thousands of clones listed, 80% to 90% were seen once. The material sequenced was peripheral blood, taken from a patient treated with radiotherapy plus ipilimumab. The receptors stem from a human donor with non-small cell lung cancer who had stable disease on radiotherapy plus ipilimumab. CDR3s include the opening cysteine and the closing phenylalanine or tryptophan. The D gene is left open where the match is weak. Clone size is stated in some rows and not others, as once, few, many or a class when expanded.

clone_size: once
v_call: TRBV2
d_call: -
j_call: TRBJ2-3
cdr3_nt: TGTGCCAGCAGCCAAGTGACAGTCAGCGGCACAGATACGCAGTATTTT
cdr3_aa: CASSQVTVSGTDTQYF

clone_size: -
v_call: TRBV6-4
d_call: -
j_call: TRBJ1-6
cdr3_nt: TGTGCCAGCGTTTCCGGGGGCGCCTCCTATAATTCACCCCTCCACTTT
cdr3_aa: CASVSGGASYNSPLHF

clone_size: -
v_call: TRBV29-1
d_call: TRBD2
j_call: TRBJ2-1
cdr3_nt: TGCAGCGTGGGGACTAGCGGGTCTCAGCAGTTCTTC
cdr3_aa: CSVGTSGSQQFF

clone_size: -
v_call: TRBV6-5
d_call: -
j_call: TRBJ1-5
cdr3_nt: TGTGCCAGCAGTCCCGGGAGGATTAGCAATCAGCCCCAGCATTTT
cdr3_aa: CASSPGRISNQPQHF

clone_size: -
v_call: TRBV4-2
d_call: -
j_call: TRBJ1-6
cdr3_nt: TGTGCCAGCAGCCCCCCACAGGGAGATAATTCACCCCTCCACTTT
cdr3_aa: CASSPPQGDNSPLHF

clone_size: -
v_call: TRBV7-8
d_call: -
j_call: TRBJ2-3
cdr3_nt: TGTGCCAGCGGGCGGGTTTTGGATACGCAGTATTTT
cdr3_aa: CASGRVLDTQYF

clone_size: -
v_call: TRBV5-1
d_call: TRBD1
j_call: TRBJ1-2
cdr3_nt: TGCGCCAGCAGCTCGACTACAGGGGGAGTAAACTATGGCTACACCTTC
cdr3_aa: CASSSTTGGVNYGYTF

clone_size: -
v_call: TRBV5-1
d_call: -
j_call: TRBJ2-1
cdr3_nt: TGCGCCAGCAGCCCGCAGGGTGGGGGCCCTACCTACAATGAGCAGTTCTTC
cdr3_aa: CASSPQGGGPTYNEQFF

clone_size: -
v_call: TRBV9
d_call: -
j_call: TRBJ1-2
cdr3_nt: TGTGCCAGTCAAACCGGCGGAGGCTACACCTTC
cdr3_aa: CASQTGGGYTF

clone_size: -
v_call: TRBV29-1
d_call: TRBD1
j_call: TRBJ2-1
cdr3_nt: TGCAGCGTGGCGGGACAGGGAAACTACAATGAGCAGTTCTTC
cdr3_aa: CSVAGQGNYNEQFF

clone_size: -
v_call: TRBV5-6
d_call: -
j_call: TRBJ2-3
cdr3_nt: TGTGCCAGCAGCGGCGGGACGGGTAGGCGAACAGATACGCAGTATTTT
cdr3_aa: CASSGGTGRRTDTQYF

clone_size: once
v_call: TRBV12-2
d_call: -
j_call: TRBJ1-2
cdr3_nt: TGTGCAAGTCGCTTAGGAACCCAGGGGTGCTATGGCTACACCTTC
cdr3_aa: CASRLGTQGCYGYTF

clone_size: -
v_call: TRBV7-8
d_call: -
j_call: TRBJ2-1
cdr3_nt: TGTGCCAGCAGCTTAGCTGGAGGTAATGAGCAGTTCTTC
cdr3_aa: CASSLAGGNEQFF

clone_size: -
v_call: TRBV4-2
d_call: TRBD1
j_call: TRBJ2-5
cdr3_nt: TGTGCCAGCAGCCAAGGGCGGTCAGGGGGTAACCAAGAGACCCAGTACTTC
cdr3_aa: CASSQGRSGGNQETQYF

clone_size: -
v_call: TRBV28
d_call: -
j_call: TRBJ2-7
cdr3_nt: TGTGCCAGCAGTTTAAGCAGAGAGCAGTACTTC
cdr3_aa: CASSLSREQYF

clone_size: -
v_call: TRBV5-1
d_call: TRBD1
j_call: TRBJ1-2
cdr3_nt: TGCGCCAGCAGCGAGGACAGGGGACTTGGCTACACCTTC
cdr3_aa: CASSEDRGLGYTF

clone_size: -
v_call: TRBV6-6
d_call: -
j_call: TRBJ1-6
cdr3_nt: TGTGCCAGCAGCCGAACTAGAGATTATAATTCACCCCTCCACTTT
cdr3_aa: CASSRTRDYNSPLHF

clone_size: -
v_call: TRBV6-1
d_call: -
j_call: TRBJ2-4
cdr3_nt: TGTGCCAGCAGTGAAGTTGGGGGACCAAACATTCAGTACTTC
cdr3_aa: CASSEVGGPNIQYF

clone_size: -
v_call: TRBV5-1
d_call: -
j_call: TRBJ1-6
cdr3_nt: TGCGCCAGCAGCTTGGGGTCTAGCCCTGGATCACCCCTCCACTTT
cdr3_aa: CASSLGSSPGSPLHF

clone_size: -
v_call: TRBV9
d_call: -
j_call: TRBJ2-3
cdr3_nt: TGTGCCAGCAGCGTAGCTAACCAACCCGATACGCAGTATTTT
cdr3_aa: CASSVANQPDTQYF

clone_size: -
v_call: TRBV27
d_call: -
j_call: TRBJ2-1
cdr3_nt: TGTGCCAGCAGTTCCGGTTCCTACAATGAGCAGTTCTTC
cdr3_aa: CASSSGSYNEQFF